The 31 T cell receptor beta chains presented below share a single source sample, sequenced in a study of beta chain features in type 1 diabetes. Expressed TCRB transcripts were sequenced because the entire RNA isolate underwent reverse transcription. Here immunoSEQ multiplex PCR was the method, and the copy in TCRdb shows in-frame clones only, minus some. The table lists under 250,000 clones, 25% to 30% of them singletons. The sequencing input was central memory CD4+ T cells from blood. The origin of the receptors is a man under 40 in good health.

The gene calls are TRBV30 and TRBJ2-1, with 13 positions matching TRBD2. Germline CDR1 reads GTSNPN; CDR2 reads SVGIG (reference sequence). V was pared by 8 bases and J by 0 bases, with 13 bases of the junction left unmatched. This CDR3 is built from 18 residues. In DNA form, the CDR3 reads TGTGCCGCAACTCCCTGGACTAGCGGGAGACCCTCCTACAATGAGCAGTTCTTC. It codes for CAATPWTSGRPSYNEQFF.

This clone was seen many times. CDR3 amino acids: CASRPQRANVLTF. CDR3 DNA: TGTGCCAGCAGGCCCCAGAGGGCCAACGTCCTGACTTTC. The chain links TRBV28 to TRBJ2-6; D ambiguous. Trimming pared 6 bases from V and 5 bases from J, leaving 8 bases between. The CDR3 is 13 residues long. Germline CDR1 is MDHEN and CDR2 is SYDVKM. Filled out from reference TRBV28 and TRBJ2-6, the complete variable domain reads DVKVTQSSRYLVKRTGEKVFLECVQDMDHENMFWYRQDPGLGLRLIYFSYDVKMKEKGDIPEGYSVSREKKERFSLILESASTNQTSMYLCASRPQRANVLTFGAGSRLTVL.

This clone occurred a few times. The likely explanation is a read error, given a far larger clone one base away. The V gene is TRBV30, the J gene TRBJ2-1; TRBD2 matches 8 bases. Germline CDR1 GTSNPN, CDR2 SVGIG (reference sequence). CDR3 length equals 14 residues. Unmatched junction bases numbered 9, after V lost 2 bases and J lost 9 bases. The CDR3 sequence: CAWSTGAAGAEQFF. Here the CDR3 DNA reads TGTGCCTGGAGTACTGGGGCAGCGGGGGCTGAGCAGTTCTTC.

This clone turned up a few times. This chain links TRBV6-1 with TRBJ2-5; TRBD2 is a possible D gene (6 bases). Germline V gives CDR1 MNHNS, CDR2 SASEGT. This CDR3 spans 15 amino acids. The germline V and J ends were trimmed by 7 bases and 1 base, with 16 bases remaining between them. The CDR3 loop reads CASTLGGNPQETQYF. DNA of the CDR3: TGTGCCAGCACCCTGGGGGGTAACCCCCAAGAGACCCAGTACTTC.

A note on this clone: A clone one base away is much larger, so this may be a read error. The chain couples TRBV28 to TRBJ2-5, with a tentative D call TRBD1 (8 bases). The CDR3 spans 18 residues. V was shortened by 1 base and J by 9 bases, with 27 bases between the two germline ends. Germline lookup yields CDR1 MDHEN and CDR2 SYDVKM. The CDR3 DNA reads TGTGCCAGCAGTTTATCGCCGGGGGGCAGGGGGCCGTCCAGGGCCCAGTACTTC. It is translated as CASSLSPGGRGPSRAQYF.

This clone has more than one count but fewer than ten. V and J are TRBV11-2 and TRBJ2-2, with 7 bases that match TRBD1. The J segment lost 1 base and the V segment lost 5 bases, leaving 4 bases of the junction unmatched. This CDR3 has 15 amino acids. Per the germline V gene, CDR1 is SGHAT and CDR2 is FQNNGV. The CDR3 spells CASSLYRGNTGELFF. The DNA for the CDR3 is TGTGCCAGCAGCCTTTACAGGGGGAACACCGGGGAGCTGTTTTTT.

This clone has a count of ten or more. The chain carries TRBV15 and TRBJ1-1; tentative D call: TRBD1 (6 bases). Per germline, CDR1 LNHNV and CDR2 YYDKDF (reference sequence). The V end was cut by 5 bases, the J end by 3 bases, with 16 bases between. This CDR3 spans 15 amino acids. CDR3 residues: CATSPTMDSHTEAFF. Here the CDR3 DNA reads TGTGCCACCAGCCCGACGATGGACAGCCACACTGAAGCTTTCTTT.

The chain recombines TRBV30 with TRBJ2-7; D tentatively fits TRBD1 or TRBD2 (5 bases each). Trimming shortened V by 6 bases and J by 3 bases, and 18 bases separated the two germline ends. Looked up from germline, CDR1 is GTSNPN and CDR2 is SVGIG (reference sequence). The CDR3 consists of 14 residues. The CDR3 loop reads CACRGRGTLYEQYF. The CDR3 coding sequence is TGTGCCTGTAGAGGTAGAGGGACCCTCTACGAGCAGTACTTC.

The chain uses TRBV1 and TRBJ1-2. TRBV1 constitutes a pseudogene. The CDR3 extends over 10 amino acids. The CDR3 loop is CTSSRGGYTF. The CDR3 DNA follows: TGCACCAGCAGTCGGGGTGGCTACACCTTC.

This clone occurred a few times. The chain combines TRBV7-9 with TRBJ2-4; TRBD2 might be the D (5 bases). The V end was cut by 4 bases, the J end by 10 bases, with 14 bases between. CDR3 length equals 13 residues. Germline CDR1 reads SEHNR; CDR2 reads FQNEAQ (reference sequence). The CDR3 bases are TGTGCCAGCAGCTCCGCGGGTTTAAGAATTCAGTACTTC. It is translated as CASSSAGLRIQYF.

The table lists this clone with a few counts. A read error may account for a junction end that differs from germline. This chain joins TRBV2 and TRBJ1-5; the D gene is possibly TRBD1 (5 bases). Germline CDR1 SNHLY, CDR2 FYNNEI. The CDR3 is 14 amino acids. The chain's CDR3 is CASASQGSNHPQHF. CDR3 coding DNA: TGTGCCAGCGCAAGCCAGGGTAGCAATCACCCCCAGCATTTT.

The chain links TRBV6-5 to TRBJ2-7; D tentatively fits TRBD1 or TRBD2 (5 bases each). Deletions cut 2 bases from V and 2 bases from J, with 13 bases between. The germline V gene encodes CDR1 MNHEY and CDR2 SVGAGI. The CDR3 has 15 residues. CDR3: CASSYGGRGTYEQYF. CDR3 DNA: TGTGCCAGCAGTTACGGGGGAAGGGGCACCTACGAGCAGTACTTC.

The CDR3 DNA is TGTGCCAGCAGTTTCTCCAAGCCCTCCTACGAGCAGTACTTC. As protein: CASSFSKPSYEQYF. The J gene is TRBJ2-7, the V gene TRBV28; no firm D call. The ends were cut back, 3 bases at V and 0 bases at J, with 9 bases in the middle. The CDR3 is 14 amino acids. Germline V gene sequence: CDR1 MDHEN, CDR2 SYDVKM.

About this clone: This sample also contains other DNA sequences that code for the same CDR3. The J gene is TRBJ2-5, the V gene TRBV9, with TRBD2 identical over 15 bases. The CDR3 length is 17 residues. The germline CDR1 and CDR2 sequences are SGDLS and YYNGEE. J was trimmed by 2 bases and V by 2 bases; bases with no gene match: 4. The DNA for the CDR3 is TGTGCCAGCAGCGTCGGGACTAGCGGGGGGATACAAGAGACCCAGTACTTC. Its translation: CASSVGTSGGIQETQYF.

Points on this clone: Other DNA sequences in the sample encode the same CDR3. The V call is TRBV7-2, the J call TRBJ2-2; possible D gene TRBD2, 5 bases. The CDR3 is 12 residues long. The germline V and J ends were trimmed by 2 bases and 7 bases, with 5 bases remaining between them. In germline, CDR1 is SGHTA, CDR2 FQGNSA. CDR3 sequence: CASSLTSGELFF. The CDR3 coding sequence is TGTGCCAGCAGCTTAACTAGCGGGGAGCTGTTTTTT. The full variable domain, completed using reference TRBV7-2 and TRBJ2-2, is GAGVSQSPSNKVTEKGKDVELRCDPISGHTALYWYRQSLGQGLEFLIYFQGNSAPDKSGLPSDRFSAERTGGSVSTLTIQRTQQEDSAVYLCASSLTSGELFFGEGSRLTVL.

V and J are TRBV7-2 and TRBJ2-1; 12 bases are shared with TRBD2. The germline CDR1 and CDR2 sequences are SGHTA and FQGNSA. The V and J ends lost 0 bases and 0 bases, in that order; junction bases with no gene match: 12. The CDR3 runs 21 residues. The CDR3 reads CASSLAVSGLAGGSSYNEQFF. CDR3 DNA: TGTGCCAGCAGCTTAGCAGTCTCGGGACTAGCGGGCGGGAGCTCCTACAATGAGCAGTTCTTC.

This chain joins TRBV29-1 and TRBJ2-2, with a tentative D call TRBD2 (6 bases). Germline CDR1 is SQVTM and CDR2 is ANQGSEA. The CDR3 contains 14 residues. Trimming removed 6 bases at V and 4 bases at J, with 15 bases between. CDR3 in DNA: TGCAGCGTGTCCAACAGCGGGCGCACCGGGGAGCTGTTTTTT. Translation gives CSVSNSGRTGELFF.

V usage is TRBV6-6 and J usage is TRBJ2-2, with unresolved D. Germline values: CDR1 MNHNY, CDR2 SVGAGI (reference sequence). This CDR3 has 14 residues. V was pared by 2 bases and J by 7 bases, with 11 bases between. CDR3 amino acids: CASSYGPRYGELFF. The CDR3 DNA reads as TGTGCCAGCAGTTACGGCCCGCGATACGGGGAGCTGTTTTTT.

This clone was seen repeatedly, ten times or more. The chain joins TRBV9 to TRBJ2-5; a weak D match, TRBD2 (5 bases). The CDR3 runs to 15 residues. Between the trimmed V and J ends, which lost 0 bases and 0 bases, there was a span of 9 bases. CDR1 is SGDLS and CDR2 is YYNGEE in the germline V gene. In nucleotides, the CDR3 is TGTGCCAGCAGCGTAGTTGGGGAGTACCAAGAGACCCAGTACTTC. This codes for CASSVVGEYQETQYF.

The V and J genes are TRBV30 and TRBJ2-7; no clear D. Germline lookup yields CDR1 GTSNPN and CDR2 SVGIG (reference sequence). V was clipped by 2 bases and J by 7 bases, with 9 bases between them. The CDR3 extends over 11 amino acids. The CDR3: CAWSPSREQYF. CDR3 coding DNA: TGTGCCTGGAGTCCCTCCAGGGAGCAGTACTTC.

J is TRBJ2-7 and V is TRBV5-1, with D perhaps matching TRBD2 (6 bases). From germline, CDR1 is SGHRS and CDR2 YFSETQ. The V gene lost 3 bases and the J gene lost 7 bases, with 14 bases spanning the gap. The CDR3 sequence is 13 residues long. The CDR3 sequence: CASSWRPGGEQYF. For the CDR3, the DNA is TGCGCCAGCAGCTGGCGGCCCGGAGGGGAGCAGTACTTC.

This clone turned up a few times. The CDR3 DNA sequence: TGCGCCAGCAGCCAAGATTTGGGCACTGAAGCTTTCTTT. This gives the protein CASSQDLGTEAFF. The chain is built from TRBV4-3 and TRBJ1-1, with no clear D. Trimming removed 0 bases from V and 4 bases from J, with 6 bases in between. Germline CDR1 is LGHNA and CDR2 is YSLEER. This CDR3 contains 13 residues.

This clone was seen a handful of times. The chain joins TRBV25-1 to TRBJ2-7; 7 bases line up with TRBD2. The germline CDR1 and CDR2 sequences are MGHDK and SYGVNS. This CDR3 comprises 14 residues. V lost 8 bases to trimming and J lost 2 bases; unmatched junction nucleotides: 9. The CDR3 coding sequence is TGTGCCAGCTCCCGACCGGGGGGAACCTACGAGCAGTACTTC. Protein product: CASSRPGGTYEQYF.

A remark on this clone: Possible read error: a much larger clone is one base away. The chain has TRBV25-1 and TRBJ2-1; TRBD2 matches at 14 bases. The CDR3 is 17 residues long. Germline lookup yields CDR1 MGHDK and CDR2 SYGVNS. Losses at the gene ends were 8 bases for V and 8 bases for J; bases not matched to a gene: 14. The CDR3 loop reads CASRARTSGGKGDEQFF. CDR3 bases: TGTGCCAGCCGTGCCCGGACTAGCGGGGGGAAAGGCGATGAGCAGTTCTTC. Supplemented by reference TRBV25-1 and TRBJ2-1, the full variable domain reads EADIYQTPRYLVIGTGKKITLECSQTMGHDKMYWYQQDPGMELHLIHYSYGVNSTEKGDLSSESTVSRIRTEHFPLTLESARPSHTSQYLCASRARTSGGKGDEQFFGPGTRLTVL.

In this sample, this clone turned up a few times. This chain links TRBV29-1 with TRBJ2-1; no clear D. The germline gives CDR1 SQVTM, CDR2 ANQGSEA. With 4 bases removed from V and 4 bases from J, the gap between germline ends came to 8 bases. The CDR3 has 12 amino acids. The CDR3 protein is CSVVEVYNEQFF. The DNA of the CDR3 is TGCAGCGTTGTTGAGGTTTACAATGAGCAGTTCTTC.

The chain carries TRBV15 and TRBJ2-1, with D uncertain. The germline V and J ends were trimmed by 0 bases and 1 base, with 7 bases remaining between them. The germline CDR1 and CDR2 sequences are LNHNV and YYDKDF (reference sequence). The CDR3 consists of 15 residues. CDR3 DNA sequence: TGTGCCACCAGCAGAGAAACATTTTCCTACAATGAGCAGTTCTTC. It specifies CATSRETFSYNEQFF.

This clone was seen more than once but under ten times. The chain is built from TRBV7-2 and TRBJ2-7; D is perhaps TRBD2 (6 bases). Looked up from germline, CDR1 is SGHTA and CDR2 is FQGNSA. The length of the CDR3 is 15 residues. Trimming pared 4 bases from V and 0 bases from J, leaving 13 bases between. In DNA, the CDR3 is TGTGCCAGCAGCTCCACTGTCGGGGGCTCCTACGAGCAGTACTTC. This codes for CASSSTVGGSYEQYF.

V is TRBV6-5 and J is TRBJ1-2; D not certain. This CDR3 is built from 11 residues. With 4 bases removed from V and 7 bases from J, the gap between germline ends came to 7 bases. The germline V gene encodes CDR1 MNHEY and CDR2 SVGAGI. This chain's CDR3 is CASSSGFGYTF. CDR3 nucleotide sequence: TGTGCCAGCAGTTCGGGGTTTGGCTACACCTTC.

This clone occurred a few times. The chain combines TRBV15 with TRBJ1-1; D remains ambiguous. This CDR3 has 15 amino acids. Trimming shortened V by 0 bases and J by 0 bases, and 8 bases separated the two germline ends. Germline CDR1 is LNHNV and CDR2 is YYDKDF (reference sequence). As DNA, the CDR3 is TGTGCCACCAGCAGAGAGCAAGGGATGAACACTGAAGCTTTCTTT. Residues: CATSREQGMNTEAFF.

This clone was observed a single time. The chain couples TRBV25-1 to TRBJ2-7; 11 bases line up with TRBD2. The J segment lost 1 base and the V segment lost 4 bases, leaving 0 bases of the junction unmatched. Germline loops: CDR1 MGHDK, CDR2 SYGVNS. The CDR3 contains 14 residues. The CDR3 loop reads CASSGTSGSYEQYF. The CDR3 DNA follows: TGTGCCAGCAGTGGGACTAGCGGGTCCTACGAGCAGTACTTC.

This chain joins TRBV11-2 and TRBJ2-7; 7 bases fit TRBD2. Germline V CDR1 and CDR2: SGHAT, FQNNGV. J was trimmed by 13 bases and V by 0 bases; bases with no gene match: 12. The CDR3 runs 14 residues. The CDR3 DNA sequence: TGTGCCAGCAGCTTAGATGGGCGGACGCGGGAGAACTACTTC. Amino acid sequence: CASSLDGRTRENYF.